A single sample gave rise to the 12 T cell receptor beta chains below, sequenced in a study of blood T cell repertoires in COVID-19. Libraries were prepared by immunoSEQ multiplex PCR; TCRdb keeps only in-frame clonotypes and omits some of them. The repertoire holds roughly 190,000 clones, with roughly 84% as singletons. The specimen sequenced was PBMCs or T cells enriched from blood (not recorded which). The receptor source for this set is a woman in her 30s who had been exposed to COVID-19.

On this clone: Other DNA sequences within the sample encode an identical CDR3. This rearrangement joins TRBV3-1 (or the pseudogene TRBV3-2) to TRBJ2-5; maybe TRBD2 (6 bases). V was clipped by 1 base and J by 5 bases, with 8 bases between them. This CDR3 is 13 amino acids long. Per the germline V gene, CDR1 is LGHDT and CDR2 is YNNKEL (reference sequence). The CDR3: CASSQVGGETQYF. CDR3 coding DNA: TGTGCCAGCAGCCAAGTGGGGGGTGAGACCCAGTACTTC.

This chain connects TRBV9 to TRBJ2-7, with 8 bases lining up with TRBD1. V lost 0 bases to trimming and J lost 9 bases; unmatched junction nucleotides: 14. This CDR3 has 16 amino acids. Germline values: CDR1 SGDLS, CDR2 YYNGEE. CDR3 nucleotide sequence: TGTGCCAGCAGCGTAGGGGTGGGACAGGTCGAGGCGTTGCAGTACTTC. Translated, it gives CASSVGVGQVEALQYF.

The rearrangement links TRBV24-1 to TRBJ1-4, with 8 bases matching TRBD1. Germline assignment: CDR1 KGHDR and CDR2 SFDVKD. V gave up 9 bases and J gave up 7 bases; unmatched junction bases: 9. The CDR3 contains 14 residues. The CDR3 coding sequence is TGTGCCACCTATATGGGACAGGAACTTGAAAAACTGTTTTTT. Its protein product is CATYMGQELEKLFF.

This clone showed up just once. V usage is TRBV29-1 and J usage is TRBJ2-7; 7 nucleotides line up with TRBD1. Germline V lookup: CDR1 SQVTM, CDR2 ANQGSEA. Trimming took 2 bases from V and 5 from J; bases not matched to a gene: 0. The CDR3 has 11 amino acids. The DNA for the CDR3 is TGCAGCGTTGAACAGGGGGACGAGCAGTACTTC. This codes for CSVEQGDEQYF.

The chain carries TRBV9 and TRBJ2-7; TRBD1 matches at 8 bases. CDR3 length: 15 amino acids. V shed 4 bases, J shed 1 base, and the junction held 7 bases outside the gene matches. Germline V CDR1 and CDR2: SGDLS, YYNGEE. This chain's CDR3 is CASSYTGTGSYEQYF. Written as DNA, the CDR3 is TGTGCCAGCAGCTATACCGGGACAGGTTCCTACGAGCAGTACTTC.

The chain carries TRBV4-2 and TRBJ1-4; D is undetermined. The length of the CDR3 is 14 residues. Looked up from germline, CDR1 is LGHNA and CDR2 is YNFKEQ. Trimming cost V 1 base and J 7 bases, with 10 bases left between them. CDR3 sequence: CASSQGQAGEKLFF. The CDR3, as DNA: TGTGCCAGCAGCCAAGGGCAGGCCGGTGAAAAACTGTTTTTT.

The V call is TRBV3-1 (or the pseudogene TRBV3-2), the J call TRBJ2-7, with D perhaps matching TRBD2 (6 bases). Trimming removed 0 bases at V and 6 bases at J, with 15 bases between. The CDR3 spans 15 residues. CDR1 is LGHDT and CDR2 is YNNKEL in the germline V gene (reference sequence). The CDR3 reads CASSQDATRSSEQYF. CDR3 nucleotide sequence: TGTGCCAGCAGCCAAGACGCGACTAGGAGTAGCGAGCAGTACTTC.

The chain uses TRBV10-1 and TRBJ1-1; D gene unclear. The CDR3 spans 12 residues. V was clipped by 5 bases and J by 3 bases, with 7 bases between them. Germline CDR1 is WNHNN and CDR2 is SYGVQD (reference sequence). The CDR3 DNA sequence: TGCGCCAGCAGTCACCGGGACACTGAAGCTTTCTTT. Its protein is CASSHRDTEAFF.

The chain uses TRBV2 and TRBJ2-3; the D gene is possibly TRBD1 (5 bases). CDR1 is SNHLY and CDR2 is FYNNEI in the germline V gene. V shed 6 bases and J shed 14 bases, with 15 bases lying between them. The CDR3 runs to 11 residues. DNA for the CDR3: TGTGCCAGCAGCGCCAAGGCCCAGGGGTATTTT. It translates to CASSAKAQGYF.

This chain connects TRBV7-3 to TRBJ2-6, with 10 positions matching TRBD1. The CDR3 has 18 residues. Germline V gene sequence: CDR1 SGHTA, CDR2 FQGTGA. The V segment lost 0 bases and the J segment 2 bases; nucleotides outside the gene matches: 4. CDR3 residues: CASSLTGGTGAGANVLTF. DNA of the CDR3: TGTGCCAGCAGCTTAACGGGAGGGACAGGGGCTGGGGCCAACGTCCTGACTTTC.

The chain is built from TRBV2 and TRBJ2-7; D unresolved. CDR1 is SNHLY and CDR2 is FYNNEI in the germline V gene. CDR3 size: 15 residues. V shed 2 bases and J shed 1 base, with 12 bases lying between them. CDR3 protein: CASSETRVTSYEQYF. The CDR3 nucleotides are TGTGCCAGCAGTGAAACCCGGGTAACGTCCTACGAGCAGTACTTC. The full variable domain, with the rest looked up from reference TRBV2 and TRBJ2-7, is EPEVTQTPSHQVTQMGQEVILRCVPISNHLYFYWYRQILGQKVEFLVSFYNNEISEKSEIFDDQFSVERPDGSNFTLKIRSTKLEDSAMYFCASSETRVTSYEQYFGPGTRLTVT.

The chain carries TRBV5-8 and TRBJ1-5; 7 bases map to TRBD1. Germline-derived CDR1 and CDR2 are SGHTS and YDEGEE. The V segment lost 0 bases and the J segment 4 bases; nucleotides outside the gene matches: 10. CDR3 length: 17 amino acids. CDR3 sequence reads: CASSLARGGQRNQPQHF. The CDR3 DNA reads as TGTGCCAGCAGCTTGGCACGAGGGGGACAGCGGAATCAGCCCCAGCATTTT.